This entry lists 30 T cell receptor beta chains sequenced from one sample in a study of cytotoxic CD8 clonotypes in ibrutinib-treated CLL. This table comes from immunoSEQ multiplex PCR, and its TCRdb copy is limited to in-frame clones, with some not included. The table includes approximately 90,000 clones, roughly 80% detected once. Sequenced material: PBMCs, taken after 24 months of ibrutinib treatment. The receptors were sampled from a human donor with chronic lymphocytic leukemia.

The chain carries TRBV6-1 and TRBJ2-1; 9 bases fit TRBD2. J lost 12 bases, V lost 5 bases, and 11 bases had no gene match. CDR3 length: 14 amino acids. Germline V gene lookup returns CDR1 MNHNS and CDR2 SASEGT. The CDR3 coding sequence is TGTGCCAGCAGTTCCGGGACTAGCTATAAGGGGCAGTTCTTC. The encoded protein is CASSSGTSYKGQFF.

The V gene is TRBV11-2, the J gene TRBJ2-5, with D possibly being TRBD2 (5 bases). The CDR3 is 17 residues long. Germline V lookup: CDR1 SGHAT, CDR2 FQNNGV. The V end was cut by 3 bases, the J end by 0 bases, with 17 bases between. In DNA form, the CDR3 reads TGTGCCAGCAGCTTTCTCGACCCAGCGGATTACCAAGAGACCCAGTACTTC. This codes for CASSFLDPADYQETQYF.

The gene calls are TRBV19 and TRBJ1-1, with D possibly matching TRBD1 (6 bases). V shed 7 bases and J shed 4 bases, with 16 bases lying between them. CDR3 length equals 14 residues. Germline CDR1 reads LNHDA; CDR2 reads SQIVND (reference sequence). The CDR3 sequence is CASNWGGAGTEAFF. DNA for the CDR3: TGTGCCAGTAATTGGGGGGGCGCGGGCACTGAAGCTTTCTTT. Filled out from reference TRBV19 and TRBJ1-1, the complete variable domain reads DGGITQSPKYLFRKEGQNVTLSCEQNLNHDAMYWYRQDPGQGLRLIYYSQIVNDFQKGDIAEGYSVSREKKESFPLTVTSAQKNPTAFYLCASNWGGAGTEAFFGQGTRLTVV.

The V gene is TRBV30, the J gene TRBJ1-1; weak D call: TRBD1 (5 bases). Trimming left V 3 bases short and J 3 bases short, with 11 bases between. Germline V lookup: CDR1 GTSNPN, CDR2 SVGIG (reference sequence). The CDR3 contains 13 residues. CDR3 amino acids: CAWRGPWDTEAFF. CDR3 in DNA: TGTGCCTGGAGGGGACCCTGGGACACTGAAGCTTTCTTT.

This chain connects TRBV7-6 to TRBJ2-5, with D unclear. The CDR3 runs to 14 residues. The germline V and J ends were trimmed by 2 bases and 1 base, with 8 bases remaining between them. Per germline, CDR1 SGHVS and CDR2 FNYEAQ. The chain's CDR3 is CASSLSRAQETQYF. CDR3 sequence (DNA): TGTGCCAGCAGCTTATCTCGGGCCCAAGAGACCCAGTACTTC.

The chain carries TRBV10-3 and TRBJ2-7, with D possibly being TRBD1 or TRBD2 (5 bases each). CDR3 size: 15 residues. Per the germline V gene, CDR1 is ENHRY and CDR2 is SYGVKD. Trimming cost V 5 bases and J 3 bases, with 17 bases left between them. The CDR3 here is CAISPTGRSDYEQYF. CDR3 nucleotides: TGTGCCATCAGTCCGACGGGACGGTCGGACTACGAGCAGTACTTC.

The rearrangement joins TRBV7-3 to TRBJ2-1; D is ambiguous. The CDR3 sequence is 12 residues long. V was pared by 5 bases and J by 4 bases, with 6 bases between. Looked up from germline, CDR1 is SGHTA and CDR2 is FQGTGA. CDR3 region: CASSNRYNEQFF. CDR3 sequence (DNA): TGTGCCAGCAGCAACAGATACAATGAGCAGTTCTTC.

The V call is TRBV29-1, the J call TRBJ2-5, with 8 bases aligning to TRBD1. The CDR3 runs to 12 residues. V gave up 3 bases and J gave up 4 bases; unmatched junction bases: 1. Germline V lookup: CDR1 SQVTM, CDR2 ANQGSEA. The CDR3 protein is CSVDRGLETQYF. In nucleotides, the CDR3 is TGCAGCGTTGACAGGGGGCTAGAGACCCAGTACTTC.

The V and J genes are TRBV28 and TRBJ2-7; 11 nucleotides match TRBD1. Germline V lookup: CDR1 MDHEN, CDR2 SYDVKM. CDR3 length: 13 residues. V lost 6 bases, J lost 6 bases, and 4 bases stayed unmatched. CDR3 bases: TGTGCCAGCAGGGGACAGGGGGGCGTCGAGCAGTACTTC. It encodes CASRGQGGVEQYF. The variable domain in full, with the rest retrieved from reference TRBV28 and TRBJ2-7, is DVKVTQSSRYLVKRTGEKVFLECVQDMDHENMFWYRQDPGLGLRLIYFSYDVKMKEKGDIPEGYSVSREKKERFSLILESASTNQTSMYLCASRGQGGVEQYFGPGTRLTVT.

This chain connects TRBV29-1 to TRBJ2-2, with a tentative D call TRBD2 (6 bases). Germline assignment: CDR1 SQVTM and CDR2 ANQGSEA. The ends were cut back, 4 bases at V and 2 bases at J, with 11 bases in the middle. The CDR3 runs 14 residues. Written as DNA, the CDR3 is TGCAGCGTTGGGGGGACTTCTAACACCGGGGAGCTGTTTTTT. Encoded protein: CSVGGTSNTGELFF.

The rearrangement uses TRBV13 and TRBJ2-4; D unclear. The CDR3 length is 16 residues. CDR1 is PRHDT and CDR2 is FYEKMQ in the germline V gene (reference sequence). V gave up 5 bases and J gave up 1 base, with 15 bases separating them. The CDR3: CASSRPMTDAKNIQYF. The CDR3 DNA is TGTGCCAGCAGCAGACCGATGACTGACGCCAAAAACATTCAGTACTTC.

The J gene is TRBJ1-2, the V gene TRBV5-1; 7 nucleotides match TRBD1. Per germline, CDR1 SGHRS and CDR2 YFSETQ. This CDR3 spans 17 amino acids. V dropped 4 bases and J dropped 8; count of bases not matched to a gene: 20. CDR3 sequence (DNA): TGCGCCAGCAGCACCGGTCAAGGGGGCCCTCTGGGGGAGGGCTACACCTTC. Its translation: CASSTGQGGPLGEGYTF.

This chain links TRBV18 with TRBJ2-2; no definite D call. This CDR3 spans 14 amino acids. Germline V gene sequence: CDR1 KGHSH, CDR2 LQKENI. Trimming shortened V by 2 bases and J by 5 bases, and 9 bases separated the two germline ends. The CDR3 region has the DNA TGTGCCAGCTCACCAGGACGGCGGACCGGGGAGCTGTTTTTT. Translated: CASSPGRRTGELFF.

CDR3 amino acids: CASSLATLNEQFF. The DNA for the CDR3 is TGTGCCAGCAGCTTGGCGACGCTTAATGAGCAGTTCTTC. The V gene is TRBV5-4, the J gene TRBJ2-1; D uncertain. This CDR3 contains 13 residues. CDR1 is SGHNT and CDR2 is YYREEE in the germline V gene (reference sequence). Trimming left V 0 bases short and J 7 bases short, with 8 bases between. Complete variable domain (other parts from reference TRBV5-4 and TRBJ2-1): ETGVTQSPTHLIKTRGQQVTLRCSSQSGHNTVSWYQQALGQGPQFIFQYYREEENGRGNFPPRFSGLQFPNYSSELNVNALELDDSALYLCASSLATLNEQFFGPGTRLTVL.

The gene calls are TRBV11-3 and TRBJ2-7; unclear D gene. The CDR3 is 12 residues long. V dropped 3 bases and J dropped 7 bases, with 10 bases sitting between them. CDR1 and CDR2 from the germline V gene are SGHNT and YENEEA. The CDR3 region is CASSFDTGEQYF. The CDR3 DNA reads TGTGCCAGCAGCTTTGACACTGGGGAGCAGTACTTC.

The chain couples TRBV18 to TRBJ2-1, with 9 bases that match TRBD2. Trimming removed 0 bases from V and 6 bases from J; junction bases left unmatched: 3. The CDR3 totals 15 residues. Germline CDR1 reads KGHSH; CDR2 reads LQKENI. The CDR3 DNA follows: TGTGCCAGCTCACCACCGGGACTAGCCCTCAATGAGCAGTTCTTC. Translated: CASSPPGLALNEQFF.

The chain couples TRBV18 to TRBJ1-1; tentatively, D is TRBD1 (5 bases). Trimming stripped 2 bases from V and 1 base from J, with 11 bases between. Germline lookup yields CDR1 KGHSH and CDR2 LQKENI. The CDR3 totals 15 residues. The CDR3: CASSPRATGNTEAFF. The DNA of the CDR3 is TGTGCCAGCTCACCAAGAGCTACAGGGAACACTGAAGCTTTCTTT.

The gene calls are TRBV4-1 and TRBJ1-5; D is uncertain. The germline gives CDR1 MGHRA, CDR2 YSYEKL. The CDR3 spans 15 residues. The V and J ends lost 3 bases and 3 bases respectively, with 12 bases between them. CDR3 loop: CASSQGRAVNQPQHF. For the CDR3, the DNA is TGCGCCAGCAGCCAGGGAAGGGCGGTCAATCAGCCCCAGCATTTT.

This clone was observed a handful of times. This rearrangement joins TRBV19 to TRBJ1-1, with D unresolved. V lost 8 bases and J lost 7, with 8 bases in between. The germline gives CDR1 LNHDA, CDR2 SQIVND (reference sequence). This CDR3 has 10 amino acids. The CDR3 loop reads CASFSIEAFF. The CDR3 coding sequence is TGTGCCAGTTTCAGCATTGAAGCTTTCTTT.

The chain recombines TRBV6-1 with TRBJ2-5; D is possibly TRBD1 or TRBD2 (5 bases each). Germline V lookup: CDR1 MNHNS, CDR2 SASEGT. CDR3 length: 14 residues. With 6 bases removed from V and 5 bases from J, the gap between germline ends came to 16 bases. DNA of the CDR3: TGTGCCAGCAGCGGGACCCCCCGGGGTGAGACCCAGTACTTC. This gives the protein CASSGTPRGETQYF.

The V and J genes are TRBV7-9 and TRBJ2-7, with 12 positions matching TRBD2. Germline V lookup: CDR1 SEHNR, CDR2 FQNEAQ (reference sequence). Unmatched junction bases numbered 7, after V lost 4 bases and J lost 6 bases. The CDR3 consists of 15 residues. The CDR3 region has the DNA TGTGCCAGCAGCTCCCTAGCGGGGGGGCGTCCCGAGCAGTACTTC. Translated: CASSSLAGGRPEQYF.

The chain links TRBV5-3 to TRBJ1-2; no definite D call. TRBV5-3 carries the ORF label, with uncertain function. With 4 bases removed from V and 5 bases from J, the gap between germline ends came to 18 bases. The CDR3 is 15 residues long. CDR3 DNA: TGTGCCAGAAGCCCTGGCGTAGGTAGAATTTATGGCTACACCTTC. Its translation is CARSPGVGRIYGYTF.

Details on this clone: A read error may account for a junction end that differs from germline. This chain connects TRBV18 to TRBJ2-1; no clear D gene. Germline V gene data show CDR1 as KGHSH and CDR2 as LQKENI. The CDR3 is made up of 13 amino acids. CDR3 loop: CASSPEGAIWALF. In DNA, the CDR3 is TGTGCCAGCTCACCTGAAGGAGCCATTTGGGCCCTCTTC.

CDR3: CAWSVQGTGANVLTF. The CDR3 region has the DNA TGTGCCTGGAGTGTCCAGGGGACTGGGGCCAACGTCCTGACTTTC. The chain has TRBV30 and TRBJ2-6; maybe TRBD1 (6 bases). Germline CDR1 is GTSNPN and CDR2 is SVGIG (reference sequence). The germline V and J ends were trimmed by 0 bases and 2 bases, with 8 bases remaining between them. This CDR3 is built from 15 residues.

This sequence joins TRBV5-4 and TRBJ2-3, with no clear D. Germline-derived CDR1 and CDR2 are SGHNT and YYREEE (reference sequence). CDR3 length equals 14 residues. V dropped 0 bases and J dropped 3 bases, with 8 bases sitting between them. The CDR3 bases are TGTGCCAGCAGCTTGGTGGGAAATACAGATACGCAGTATTTT. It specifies CASSLVGNTDTQYF.

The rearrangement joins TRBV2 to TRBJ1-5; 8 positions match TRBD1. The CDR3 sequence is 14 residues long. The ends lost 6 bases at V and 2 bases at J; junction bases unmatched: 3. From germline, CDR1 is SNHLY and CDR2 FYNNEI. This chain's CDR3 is CASSDRGGNQPQHF. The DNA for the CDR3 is TGTGCCAGCAGCGACAGGGGTGGCAATCAGCCCCAGCATTTT.

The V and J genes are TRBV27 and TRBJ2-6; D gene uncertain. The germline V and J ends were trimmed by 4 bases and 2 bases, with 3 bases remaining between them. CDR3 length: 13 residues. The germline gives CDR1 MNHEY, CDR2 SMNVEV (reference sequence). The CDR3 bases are TGTGCCAGCAGTTCCACTGGGGCCAACGTCCTGACTTTC. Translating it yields CASSSTGANVLTF.

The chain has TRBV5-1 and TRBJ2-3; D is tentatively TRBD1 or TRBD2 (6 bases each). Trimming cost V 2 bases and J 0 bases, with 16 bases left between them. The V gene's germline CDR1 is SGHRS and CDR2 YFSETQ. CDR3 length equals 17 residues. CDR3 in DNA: TGCGCCAGCAGCTTAGGGGGGCAGGGCCTTAGCACAGATACGCAGTATTTT. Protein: CASSLGGQGLSTDTQYF. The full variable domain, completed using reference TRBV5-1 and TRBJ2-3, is KAGVTQTPRYLIKTRGQQVTLSCSPISGHRSVSWYQQTPGQGLQFLFEYFSETQRNKGNFPGRFSGRQFSNSRSEMNVSTLELGDSALYLCASSLGGQGLSTDTQYFGPGTRLTVL.

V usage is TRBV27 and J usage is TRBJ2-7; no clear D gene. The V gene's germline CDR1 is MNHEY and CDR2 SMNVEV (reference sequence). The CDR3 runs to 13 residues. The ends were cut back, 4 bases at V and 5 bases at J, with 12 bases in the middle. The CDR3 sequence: CASSSSLENEQYF. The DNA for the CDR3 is TGTGCCAGCAGTTCCTCGCTAGAGAACGAGCAGTACTTC.

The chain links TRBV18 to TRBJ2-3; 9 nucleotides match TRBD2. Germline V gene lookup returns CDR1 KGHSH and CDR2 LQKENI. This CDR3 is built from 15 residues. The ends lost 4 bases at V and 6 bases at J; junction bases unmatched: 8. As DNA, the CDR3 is TGTGCCAGCTCACGGTTGGGACTAGCACATGATACGCAGTATTTT. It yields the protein CASSRLGLAHDTQYF.